This TCR beta chain was identified during a study of CD8 T cells in Susac syndrome. This CDR3 contains 14 residues. Between the trimmed V and J ends, which lost 3 bases and 2 bases, there was a span of 10 bases. Per germline, CDR1 DFQATT and CDR2 SNEGSKA (reference sequence). RNA, at about 0.45 to 1 ug, was reverse transcribed with random hexamers. TCRdb called the immunoSEQ multiplex PCR reads again in MiXCR, with one record for every CDR3 protein. The data show 150,000 to 200,000 distinct CDR3 sequences, with 90% to 95% seen just once and approximately 0.086% held by the top ten. The chain has TRBV20-1 and TRBJ2-2; D gene ambiguous. The receptor's source is a human donor with Susac syndrome. The sequencing sample was made of CD4+ T cells from PBMCs. This CDR3 is CSARLSDNTGELFF. The CDR3 DNA reads TGCAGTGCTAGGCTCTCAGACAACACCGGGGAGCTGTTTTTT.